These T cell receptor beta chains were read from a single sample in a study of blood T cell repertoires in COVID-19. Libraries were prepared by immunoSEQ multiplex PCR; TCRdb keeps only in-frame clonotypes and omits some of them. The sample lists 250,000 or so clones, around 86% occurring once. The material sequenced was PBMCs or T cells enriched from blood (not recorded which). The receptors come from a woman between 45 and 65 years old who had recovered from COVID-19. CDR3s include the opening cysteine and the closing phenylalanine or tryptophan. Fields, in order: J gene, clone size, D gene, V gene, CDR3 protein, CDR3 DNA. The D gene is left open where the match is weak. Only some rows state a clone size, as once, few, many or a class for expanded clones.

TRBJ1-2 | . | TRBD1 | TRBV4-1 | CASRRTGSFGYTF | TGCGCCAGCAGGAGGACAGGGTCGTTTGGCTACACCTTC
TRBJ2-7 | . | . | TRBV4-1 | CASSQDSNRATYEQYF | TGCGCCAGCAGCCAAGACTCAAACAGGGCCACCTACGAGCAGTACTTC
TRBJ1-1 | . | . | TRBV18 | CASSPQGTEAFF | TGTGCCAGCTCACCCCAGGGGACTGAAGCTTTCTTT
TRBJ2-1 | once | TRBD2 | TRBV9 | CASSEPPGLGNEGSYNEQFF | TGTGCCAGCAGCGAACCACCGGGACTAGGAAATGAGGGCTCCTACAATGAGCAGTTCTTC
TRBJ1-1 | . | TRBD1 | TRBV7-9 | CASSKLGQASRAFF | TGTGCCAGCAGCAAACTCGGACAGGCGAGTCGGGCTTTCTTT
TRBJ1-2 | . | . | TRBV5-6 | CASSGNRVEWRRGLYGYTF | TGTGCCAGCAGCGGCAACAGGGTAGAGTGGCGACGAGGGCTCTATGGCTACACCTTC
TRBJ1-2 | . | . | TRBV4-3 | CASSQDHAARIYGYTF | TGCGCCAGCAGCCAAGACCACGCGGCGCGGATCTATGGCTACACCTTC
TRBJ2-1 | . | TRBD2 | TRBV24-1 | CATAGLAGAYEQFF | TGTGCCACCGCGGGACTAGCGGGAGCGTATGAGCAGTTCTTC
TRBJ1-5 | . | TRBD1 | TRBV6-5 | CASSLTGTGNQPQHF | TGTGCCAGCAGTCTGACAGGGACGGGCAATCAGCCCCAGCATTTT
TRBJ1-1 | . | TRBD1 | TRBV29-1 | CSGDRGTEAFF | TGCAGCGGGGACAGGGGAACTGAAGCTTTCTTT
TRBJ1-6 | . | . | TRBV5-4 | CASSSAGHSSPLHF | TGTGCCAGCAGCTCAGCGGGACACTCCTCACCCCTCCACTTT
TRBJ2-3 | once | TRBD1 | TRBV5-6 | CASSGRQGADTQYF | TGTGCCAGCAGCGGCCGACAGGGGGCAGATACGCAGTATTTT
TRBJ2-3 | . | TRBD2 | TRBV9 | CASSVDASGARDTQYF | TGTGCCAGCAGCGTAGATGCTAGCGGGGCCAGGGATACGCAGTATTTT
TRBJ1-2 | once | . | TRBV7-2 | CASSLTVDYGYTF | TGTGCCAGCAGCTTAACGGTCGACTATGGCTACACCTTC
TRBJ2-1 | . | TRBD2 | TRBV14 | CASSHTRGLAYNEQFF | TGTGCCAGCAGCCACACCAGGGGACTAGCTTACAATGAGCAGTTCTTC
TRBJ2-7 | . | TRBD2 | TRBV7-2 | CASSTLRLAGAAEQYF | TGTGCCAGCAGCACACTAAGACTAGCGGGAGCCGCCGAGCAGTACTTC
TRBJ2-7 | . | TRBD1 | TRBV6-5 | CASSADRGFSYEQYF | TGTGCCAGCAGCGCCGACAGGGGGTTCTCCTACGAGCAGTACTTC
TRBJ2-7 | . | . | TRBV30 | CAWSLQGTQGRQYF | TGTGCCTGGAGCCTCCAGGGGACCCAAGGACGGCAGTACTTC
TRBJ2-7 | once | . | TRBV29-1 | CSAQNRGGGSYEQYF | TGCAGCGCCCAGAACCGGGGAGGAGGGTCCTACGAGCAGTACTTC
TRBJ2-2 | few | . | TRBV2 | CASSGKGSTGELFF | TGTGCCAGCAGTGGTAAGGGGTCCACCGGGGAGCTGTTTTTT
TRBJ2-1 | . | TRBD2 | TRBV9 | CASSVGWGTSGRAGEQFF | TGTGCCAGCAGCGTAGGGTGGGGGACTAGCGGGAGGGCAGGGGAGCAGTTCTTC
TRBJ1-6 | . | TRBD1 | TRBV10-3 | CAISERDRGNSPLHF | TGTGCCATCAGTGAGAGGGACAGGGGAAATTCACCCCTCCACTTT
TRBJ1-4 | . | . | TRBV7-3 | CASSLRAQIATNEKLFF | TGTGCCAGCAGCTTAAGGGCTCAGATTGCAACTAATGAAAAACTGTTTTTT
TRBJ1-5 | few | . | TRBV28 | CASSLYQSNQPQHF | TGTGCCAGCAGTTTATACCAGTCCAATCAGCCCCAGCATTTT
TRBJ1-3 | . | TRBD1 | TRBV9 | CASSTRQGGNTIYF | TGTGCCAGCAGCACCCGACAGGGGGGAAACACCATATATTTT
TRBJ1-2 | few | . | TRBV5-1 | CASSLAGRGSVYTF | TGCGCCAGCAGCTTGGCCGGCAGGGGTTCTGTCTACACCTTC
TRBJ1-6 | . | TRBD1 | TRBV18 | CASSPLDRANSPLHF | TGTGCCAGCTCACCACTGGACAGGGCAAATTCACCCCTCCACTTT
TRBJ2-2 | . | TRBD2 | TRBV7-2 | CASLGLARGGTGELFF | TGTGCCAGCTTGGGACTAGCCCGAGGGGGCACCGGGGAGCTGTTTTTT
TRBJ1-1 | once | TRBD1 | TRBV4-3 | CASSQGARGRWTEAFF | TGCGCCAGCAGCCAAGGAGCCAGGGGGCGATGGACTGAAGCTTTCTTT
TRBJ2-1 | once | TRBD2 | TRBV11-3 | CASSSETSGMSYNEQFF | TGTGCCAGCAGCTCCGAGACTAGCGGGATGTCCTACAATGAGCAGTTCTTC
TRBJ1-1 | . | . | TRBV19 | CASSTRGSTEAFF | TGTGCCAGTAGTACCAGGGGTAGCACTGAAGCTTTCTTT
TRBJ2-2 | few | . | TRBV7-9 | CASSLKRQVGRGAGELFF | TGTGCCAGCAGCCTAAAGAGACAGGTTGGACGAGGGGCCGGGGAGCTGTTTTTT
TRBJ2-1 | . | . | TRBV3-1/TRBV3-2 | CASSQGQGVADEQFF | TGTGCCAGCAGCCAGGGCCAGGGGGTAGCGGATGAGCAGTTCTTC
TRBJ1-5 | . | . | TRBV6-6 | CASSYAIGGGQPQHF | TGTGCCAGCAGTTACGCTATTGGGGGCGGTCAGCCCCAGCATTTT
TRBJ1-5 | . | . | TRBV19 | CASKVSARQLNQPQHF | TGTGCCAGTAAGGTTTCAGCCAGACAGCTCAATCAGCCCCAGCATTTT
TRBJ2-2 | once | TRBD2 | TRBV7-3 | CASSLAGGGRSGELFF | TGTGCCAGCAGCCTCGCGGGGGGCGGCCGGTCCGGGGAGCTGTTTTTT
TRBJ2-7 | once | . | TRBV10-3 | CAISHNDYEQYF | TGTGCCATCAGCCACAACGACTACGAGCAGTACTTC
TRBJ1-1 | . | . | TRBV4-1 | CASSQATVPNTEAFF | TGCGCCAGCAGCCAAGCTACGGTCCCGAACACTGAAGCTTTCTTT
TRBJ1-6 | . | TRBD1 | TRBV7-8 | CASSRSLGTGGNSPLHF | TGTGCCAGCAGCCGAAGCCTCGGGACAGGGGGTAATTCACCCCTCCACTTT
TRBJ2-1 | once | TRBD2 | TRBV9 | CASSALGLAGGDEQFF | TGTGCCAGCAGCGCCCTCGGACTAGCGGGAGGCGATGAGCAGTTCTTC
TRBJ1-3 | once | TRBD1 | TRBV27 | CASGTGSGNTIYF | TGTGCCAGCGGGACAGGCTCTGGAAACACCATATATTTT
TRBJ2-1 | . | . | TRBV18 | CASSGATGGYNEQFF | TGTGCCAGCTCGGGGGCGACGGGGGGTTACAATGAGCAGTTCTTC
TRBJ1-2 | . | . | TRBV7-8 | CASSSTGAGPLGYTF | TGTGCCAGCAGCTCGACCGGAGCAGGGCCCCTTGGCTACACCTTC
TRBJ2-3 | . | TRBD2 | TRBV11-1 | CASSPRTSGTTDTQYF | TGTGCCAGCAGCCCTCGGACTAGCGGGACCACAGATACGCAGTATTTT
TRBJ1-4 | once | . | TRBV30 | CAWTPPERVEKLFF | TGTGCCTGGACGCCGCCTGAACGAGTTGAAAAACTGTTTTTT